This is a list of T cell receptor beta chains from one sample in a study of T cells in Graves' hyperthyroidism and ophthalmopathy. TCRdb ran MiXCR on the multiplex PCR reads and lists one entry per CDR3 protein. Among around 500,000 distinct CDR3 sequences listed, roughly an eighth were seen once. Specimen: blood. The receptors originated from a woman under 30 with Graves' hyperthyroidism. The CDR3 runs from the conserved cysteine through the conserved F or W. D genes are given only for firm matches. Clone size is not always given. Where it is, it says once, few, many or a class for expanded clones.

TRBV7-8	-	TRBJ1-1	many	CASRPMNTEAFF	TGTGCCAGCAGACCGATGAACACTGAAGCTTTCTTT
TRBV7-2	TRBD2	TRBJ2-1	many	CASSKGLAGGSAYNEQFF	TGTGCCAGCAGCAAGGGACTAGCGGGAGGGTCGGCCTACAATGAGCAGTTCTTC
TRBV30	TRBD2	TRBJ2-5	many	CAWSASGGAQETQYF	TGTGCCTGGAGTGCCTCCGGGGGGGCGCAAGAGACCCAGTACTTC
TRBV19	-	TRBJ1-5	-	CASRPGRGLQPQHF	TGTGCCAGTAGGCCGGGCCGGGGACTTCAGCCCCAGCATTTT
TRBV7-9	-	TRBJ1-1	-	CASSIGGGRTEAFF	TGTGCCAGCAGCATTGGGGGGGGAAGGACTGAAGCTTTCTTT
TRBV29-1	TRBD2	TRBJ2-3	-	CSVSYTSESTDTQYF	TGCAGCGTCTCCTATACTAGCGAGAGCACAGATACGCAGTATTTT
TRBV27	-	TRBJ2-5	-	CASKFSPSGSSETQYF	TGTGCCAGCAAATTCTCTCCGAGCGGAAGTTCGGAGACCCAGTACTTC
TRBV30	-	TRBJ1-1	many	CAWGNTEAFF	TGTGCCTGGGGTAACACTGAAGCTTTCTTT
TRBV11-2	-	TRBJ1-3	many	CASRQVISGNTIYF	TGTGCCAGCAGACAGGTTATCTCTGGAAACACCATATATTTT
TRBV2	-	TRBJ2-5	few	CASFTTNLYF	TGTGCCAGCTTTACGACAAACCTCTACTTC
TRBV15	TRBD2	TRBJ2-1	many	CATSRDRPAGGLYNEQFF	TGTGCCACCAGCAGAGATCGCCCAGCGGGAGGTCTATACAATGAGCAGTTCTTC
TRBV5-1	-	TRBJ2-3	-	CASFETPSTDTQYF	TGCGCCAGCTTTGAGACGCCTAGCACAGATACGCAGTATTTT
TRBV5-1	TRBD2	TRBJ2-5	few	CASSSGGAQETQYF	TGCGCCAGCAGCTCGGGGGGGGCCCAAGAGACCCAGTACTTC
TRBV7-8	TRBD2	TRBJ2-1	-	CASSFGTSGGGWQFF	TGTGCCAGCAGCTTTGGGACTAGCGGGGGGGGATGGCAGTTCTTC